Included here is one T cell receptor (beta chain) sequence, with context. Repertoires were generated with immunoSEQ multiplex PCR, while TCRdb's copy carries only in-frame clones and drops some. The sample contains around 120,000 clones, approximately 90% of which appear only once. The source of the sample is a study of blood T cell repertoires in COVID-19. Trimming pared 4 bases from V and 6 bases from J, leaving 7 bases between. The CDR3 spans 13 residues. The specimen sequenced was peripheral blood. The chain is built from TRBV12-3 or TRBV12-4 and TRBJ1-6; perhaps TRBD1 as D (5 bases). The sequence was collected from a woman older than 75 with acute or convalescent COVID-19. The CDR3 region is CASSSGFNSPLHF. The CDR3, as DNA: TGTGCCAGCAGTTCAGGGTTTAATTCACCCCTCCACTTT.